The next 10 T cell receptor beta chains were all read from a single sample in a study of cytomegalovirus exposure and HLA in healthy donors. Both 60 Vbeta primers and 13 Jbeta primers went into the PCR. Assay used: immunoSEQ multiplex PCR; TCRdb lists only in-frame clones, some missing. The table shows about 130,000 clones, with more than 70% occurring only once. The specimen was PBMCs. Receptors were obtained from a man in his fifties or sixties in good health and CMV-seropositive.

CDR3 DNA: TGTGCCAGCAGTTACTCAGGAGCGGGAGGTTACAATGAGCAGTTCTTC. This codes for CASSYSGAGGYNEQFF. V gene TRBV6-5 combines with J gene TRBJ2-1; the match to TRBD2 covers 9 bases. The CDR3 covers 16 residues. V trimming: 0 bases; J trimming: 4 bases; junction bases outside the gene matches: 4. Germline V gene data show CDR1 as MNHEY and CDR2 as SVGAGI.

This clone appeared once. DNA of the CDR3: TGTGCCAGCAGCTCTTACCTGGCAGGGGGTCAGCCCCAGCATTTT. Translation: CASSSYLAGGQPQHF. The gene calls are TRBV2 and TRBJ1-5, with 7 bases that match TRBD1. The trim removed 6 bases at V and 6 bases at J, leaving 11 bases unmatched. The CDR3 covers 15 residues. CDR1 is SNHLY and CDR2 is FYNNEI in the germline V gene.

V usage is TRBV5-4 and J usage is TRBJ2-3, with TRBD1 matching over 10 bases. CDR1 and CDR2 from the germline V gene are SGHNT and YYREEE (reference sequence). V gave up 1 base and J gave up 2 bases; unmatched junction bases: 7. This CDR3 is 17 amino acids long. CDR3 nucleotides: TGTGCCAGCAGCTTGTTTGGGACAGGGGCTTACACAGATACGCAGTATTTT. Amino acids: CASSLFGTGAYTDTQYF.

The CDR3 here is CASSGRNEQFF. As DNA, the CDR3 is TGTGCCAGTAGCGGGAGAAATGAGCAGTTCTTC. The genes are TRBV19 and TRBJ2-1; a weak D match, TRBD2 (6 bases). Between the trimmed V and J ends, which lost 6 bases and 7 bases, there was a span of 7 bases. This CDR3 has 11 amino acids. Germline V CDR1 and CDR2: LNHDA, SQIVND (reference sequence).

This chain connects TRBV9 to TRBJ2-7; 10 bases match TRBD1. The length of the CDR3 is 17 residues. Germline assignment: CDR1 SGDLS and CDR2 YYNGEE. The J segment lost 2 bases and the V segment lost 4 bases, leaving 12 bases of the junction unmatched. CDR3 loop: CASSRTTGGRRAYEQYF. The CDR3 DNA reads as TGTGCCAGCAGCCGTACGACAGGGGGCCGCCGGGCCTACGAGCAGTACTTC.

This rearrangement joins TRBV6-5 to TRBJ2-5; D ambiguous. TRBJ2-7 explains the end of the DNA better; the J call may be wrong. Germline assignment: CDR1 MNHEY and CDR2 SVGAGI. This CDR3 region has 14 residues. CDR3 sequence reads: CASSYTLTDYEQYF. The CDR3 DNA follows: TGTGCCAGCAGTTACACCCTCACCGACTACGAGCAGTACTTC.

V usage is TRBV7-9 and J usage is TRBJ2-7; D unclear. Trimming shortened V by 3 bases and J by 2 bases, and 11 bases separated the two germline ends. CDR1 is SEHNR and CDR2 is FQNEAQ in the germline V gene (reference sequence). The CDR3 is made up of 14 amino acids. As DNA, the CDR3 is TGTGCCAGCAGCTTCACTGGAGTGACCTACGAGCAGTACTTC. Translating gives CASSFTGVTYEQYF.

The chain links TRBV7-6 to TRBJ2-6; 7 positions match TRBD1. CDR1 is SGHVS, CDR2 FNYEAQ, per germline. After removal of 5 bases from V and 1 base from J, the junction contained 11 bases not matched to a gene. This CDR3 region has 18 residues. CDR3: CASSIRDSKTSGANVLTF. The CDR3 coding sequence is TGTGCCAGCAGCATAAGGGACAGTAAAACATCTGGGGCCAACGTCCTGACTTTC. Full variable domain (rest looked up from reference TRBV7-6 and TRBJ2-6): GAGVSQSPRYKVTKRGQDVALRCDPISGHVSLYWYRQALGQGPEFLTYFNYEAQQDKSGLPNDRFSAERPEGSISTLTIQRTEQRDSAMYRCASSIRDSKTSGANVLTFGAGSRLTVL.

V and J are TRBV10-1 and TRBJ1-3; no clear D. V lost 0 bases to trimming and J lost 0 bases, with 6 bases between them. The CDR3 consists of 15 residues. Germline assignment: CDR1 WNHNN and CDR2 SYGVQD (reference sequence). The CDR3 DNA reads TGCGCCAGCAGTGAGTCGAGAAGCTCTGGAAACACCATATATTTT. This translates into CASSESRSSGNTIYF.

The chain carries TRBV5-6 and TRBJ1-2; no definite D call. Per germline, CDR1 SGHDT and CDR2 YYEEEE. Trimming pared 1 base from V and 3 bases from J, leaving 10 bases between. This CDR3 region has 14 residues. The CDR3 DNA reads as TGTGCCAGCAGCTTGTGGCAGGAAGACTATGGCTACACCTTC. This encodes CASSLWQEDYGYTF. Drawing the rest from reference TRBV5-6 and TRBJ1-2, the complete variable domain is DAGVTQSPTHLIKTRGQQVTLRCSPKSGHDTVSWYQQALGQGPQFIFQYYEEEERQRGNFPDRFSGHQFPNYSSELNVNALLLGDSALYLCASSLWQEDYGYTFGSGTRLTVV.